This TCR beta chain was obtained from a study of memory CD4+ T cells and cytomegalovirus serostatus. Findings of the study overall: The CMV-associated TCR signature appears largely within the CD4+ memory repertoire.

Sequencing used immunoSEQ multiplex PCR; TCRdb keeps in-frame clones, though not all of them. The table records 35,000 to 40,000 clones, approximately 79% of them present only once. The J segment lost 6 bases and the V segment lost 5 bases, leaving 7 bases of the junction unmatched. Germline V gene data show CDR1 as KGHSH and CDR2 as LQKENI. The CDR3 runs to 15 residues. A single count supports this clone. Antigen specificity is unknown. Single viable CD3+CD4+CD8-CD45RO+ cells were sorted as the memory CD4+ T cells. Sequencing used memory CD4+ T cells from blood. The rearrangement links TRBV18 to TRBJ2-3; 11 bases align to TRBD2. The clonotype was recovered from an adult in good health and CMV-seropositive. In nucleotides, the CDR3 is TGTGCCAGCTCATTGTCACTAGCGGGAGTGGATACGCAGTATTTT. Residues: CASSLSLAGVDTQYF.